This note documents a single T cell receptor beta chain sequence. Original methodology: Nucleated cell counts were estimated from reference gene primer amplification. Assay: immunoSEQ multiplex PCR; the TCRdb copy retains only in-frame clones and omits some. V and J calls and clone size are given by that table; D and trimming were obtained from the DNA. The profile shows 95,000 to 150,000 clones, over 70% of them singletons. These data are taken from a study of blood T cell repertoires in COVID-19. About the study: Acute and convalescent COVID-19 specimens originated in the United States, Italy and Spain. Sources were T cells, B-cell-depleted T cells, or PBMCs; the material itself was cDNA or gDNA.

The sequenced material came from peripheral blood. This receptor was identified in a man aged 65 to 79 with acute or convalescent COVID-19.

The CDR3 DNA reads TGTGCCAGCAGTTACCCCGACAGGGGGCGGCAGTACTTC. It codes for CASSYPDRGRQYF. The rearrangement joins TRBV6-5 to TRBJ2-7, with TRBD1 matching 10 bases. CDR1 is MNHEY, CDR2 SVGAGI, per germline. The CDR3 covers 13 residues. J lost 9 bases, V lost 2 bases, and 4 bases had no gene match.